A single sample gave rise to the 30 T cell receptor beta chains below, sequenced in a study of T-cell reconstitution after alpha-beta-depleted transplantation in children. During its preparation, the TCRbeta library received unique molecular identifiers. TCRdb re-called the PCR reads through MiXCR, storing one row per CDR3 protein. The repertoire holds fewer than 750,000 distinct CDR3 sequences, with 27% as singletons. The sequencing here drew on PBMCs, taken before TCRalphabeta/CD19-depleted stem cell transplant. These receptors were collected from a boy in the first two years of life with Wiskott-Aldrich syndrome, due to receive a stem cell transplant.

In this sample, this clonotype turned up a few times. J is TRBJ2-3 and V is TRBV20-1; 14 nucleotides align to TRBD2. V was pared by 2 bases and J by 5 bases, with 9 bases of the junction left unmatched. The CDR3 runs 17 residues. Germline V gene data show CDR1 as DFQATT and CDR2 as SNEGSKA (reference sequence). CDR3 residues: CSARLWTSGRLGDTQYF. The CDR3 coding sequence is TGCAGTGCTAGACTCTGGACTAGCGGGAGGTTGGGAGATACGCAGTATTTT.

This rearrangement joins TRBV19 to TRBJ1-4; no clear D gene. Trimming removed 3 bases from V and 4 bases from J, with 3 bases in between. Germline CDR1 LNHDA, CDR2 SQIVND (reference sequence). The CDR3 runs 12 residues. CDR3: CASSMGNEKLFF. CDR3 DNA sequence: TGTGCCAGTAGTATGGGTAATGAAAAACTGTTTTTT.

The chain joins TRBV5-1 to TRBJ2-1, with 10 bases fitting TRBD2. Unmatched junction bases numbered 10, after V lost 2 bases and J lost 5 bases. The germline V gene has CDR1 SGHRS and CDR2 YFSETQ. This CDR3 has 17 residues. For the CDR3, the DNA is TGCGCCAGCAGCTTAGGAGCGGGAGGGCTTCTTCACAATGAGCAGTTCTTC. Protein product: CASSLGAGGLLHNEQFF.

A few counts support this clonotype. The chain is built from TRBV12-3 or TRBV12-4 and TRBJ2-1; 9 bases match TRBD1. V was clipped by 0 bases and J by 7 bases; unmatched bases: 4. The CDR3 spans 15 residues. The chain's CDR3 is CASSLAGTGKNEQFF. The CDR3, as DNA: TGTGCCAGCAGTTTAGCCGGGACAGGGAAGAATGAGCAGTTCTTC.

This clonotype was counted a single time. CDR3 DNA: TGCGCCAGCAGCCAAGGGACTAGCGGGCTTCAAAACATTCAGTACTTC. Protein: CASSQGTSGLQNIQYF. This chain uses TRBV5-1 with TRBJ2-4; the match to TRBD2 covers 12 bases. Germline-derived CDR1 and CDR2 are SGHRS and YFSETQ. This CDR3 has 16 residues. The V and J ends lost 4 bases and 5 bases, in that order; junction bases with no gene match: 7.

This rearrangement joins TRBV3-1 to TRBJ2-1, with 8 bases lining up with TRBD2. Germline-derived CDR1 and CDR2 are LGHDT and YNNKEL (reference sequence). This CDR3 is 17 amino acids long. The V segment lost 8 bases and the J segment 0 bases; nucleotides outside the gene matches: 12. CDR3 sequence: CASSLSSGSPSYNEQFF. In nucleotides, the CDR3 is TGTGCCAGCTCCCTCTCCAGCGGGAGTCCCTCCTACAATGAGCAGTTCTTC.

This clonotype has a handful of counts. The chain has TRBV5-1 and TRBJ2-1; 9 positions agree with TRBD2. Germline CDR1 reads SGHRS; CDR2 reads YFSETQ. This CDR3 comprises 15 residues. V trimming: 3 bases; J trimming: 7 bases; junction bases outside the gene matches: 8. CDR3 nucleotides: TGCGCCAGCAGCTCCCCGGGACTAGCTCCTAATGAGCAGTTCTTC. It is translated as CASSSPGLAPNEQFF.

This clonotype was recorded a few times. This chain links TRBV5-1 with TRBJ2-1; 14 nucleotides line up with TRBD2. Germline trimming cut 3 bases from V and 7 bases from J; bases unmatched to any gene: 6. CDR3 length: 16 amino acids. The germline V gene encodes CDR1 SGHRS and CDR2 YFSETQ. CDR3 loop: CASSWGTSGSRNEQFF. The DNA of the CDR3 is TGCGCCAGCAGCTGGGGGACTAGCGGGAGTAGGAATGAGCAGTTCTTC.

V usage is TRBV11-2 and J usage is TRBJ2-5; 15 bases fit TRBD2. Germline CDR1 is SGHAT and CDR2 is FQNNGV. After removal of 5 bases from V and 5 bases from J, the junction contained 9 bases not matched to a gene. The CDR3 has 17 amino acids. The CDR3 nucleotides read TGTGCCAGCAGCCGTAGGACTAGCGGGAGGGCCTTGGAGACCCAGTACTTC. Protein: CASSRRTSGRALETQYF.

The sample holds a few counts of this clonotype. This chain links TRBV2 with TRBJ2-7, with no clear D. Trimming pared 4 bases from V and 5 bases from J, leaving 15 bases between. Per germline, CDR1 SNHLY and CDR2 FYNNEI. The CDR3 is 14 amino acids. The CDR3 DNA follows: TGTGCCAGCAGTGTATGGGGTGAATCGAACGAGCAGTACTTC. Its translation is CASSVWGESNEQYF.

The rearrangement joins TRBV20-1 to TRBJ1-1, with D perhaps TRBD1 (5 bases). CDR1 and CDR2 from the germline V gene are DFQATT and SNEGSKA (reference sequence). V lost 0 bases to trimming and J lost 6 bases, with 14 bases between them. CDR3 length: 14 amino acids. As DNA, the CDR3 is TGCAGTGCTAGAGATAACACCCTGGGGCCTGAAGCTTTCTTT. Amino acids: CSARDNTLGPEAFF.

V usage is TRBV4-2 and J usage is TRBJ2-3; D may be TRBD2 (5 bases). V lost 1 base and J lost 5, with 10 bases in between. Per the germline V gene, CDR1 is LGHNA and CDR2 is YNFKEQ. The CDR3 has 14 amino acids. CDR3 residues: CASSQGRDGDTQYF. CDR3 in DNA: TGTGCCAGCAGCCAAGGCCGGGATGGAGATACGCAGTATTTT.

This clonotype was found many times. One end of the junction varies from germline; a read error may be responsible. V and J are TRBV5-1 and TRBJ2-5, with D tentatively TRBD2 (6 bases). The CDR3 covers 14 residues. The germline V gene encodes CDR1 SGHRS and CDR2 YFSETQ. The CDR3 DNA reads TGTGCCAGCAGCTTGGGAGGACTCCAAGAGACCCAGTACTTC. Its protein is CASSLGGLQETQYF.

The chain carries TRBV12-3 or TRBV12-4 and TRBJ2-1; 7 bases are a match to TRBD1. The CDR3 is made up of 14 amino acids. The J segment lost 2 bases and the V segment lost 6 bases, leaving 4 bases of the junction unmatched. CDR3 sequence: CASRNRGTYNEQFF. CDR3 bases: TGTGCCAGCAGAAACAGGGGCACCTACAATGAGCAGTTCTTC.

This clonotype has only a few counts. In nucleotides, the CDR3 is TGTGCCATCAGTGCGATCTTAGCCTACGAGCAGTACTTC. This sequence encodes CAISAILAYEQYF. The chain carries TRBV10-3 and TRBJ2-7; unclear D gene. With 4 bases removed from V and 2 bases from J, the gap between germline ends came to 9 bases. Looked up from germline, CDR1 is ENHRY and CDR2 is SYGVKD. CDR3 length: 13 amino acids.

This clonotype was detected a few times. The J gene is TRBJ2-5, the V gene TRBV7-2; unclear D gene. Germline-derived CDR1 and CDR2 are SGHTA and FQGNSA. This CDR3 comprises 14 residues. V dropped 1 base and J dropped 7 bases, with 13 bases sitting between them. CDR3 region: CASSLGVNSGTQYF. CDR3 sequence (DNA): TGTGCCAGCAGCTTAGGGGTGAATTCGGGGACCCAGTACTTC. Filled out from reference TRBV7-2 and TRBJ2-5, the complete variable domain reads GAGVSQSPSNKVTEKGKDVELRCDPISGHTALYWYRQSLGQGLEFLIYFQGNSAPDKSGLPSDRFSAERTGGSVSTLTIQRTQQEDSAVYLCASSLGVNSGTQYFGPGTRLLVL.

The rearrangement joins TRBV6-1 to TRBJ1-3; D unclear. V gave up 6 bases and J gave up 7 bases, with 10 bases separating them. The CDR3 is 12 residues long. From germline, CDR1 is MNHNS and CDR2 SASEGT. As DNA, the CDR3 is TGTGCCAGCAGACGAGGTCGGAACACCATATATTTT. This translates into CASRRGRNTIYF.

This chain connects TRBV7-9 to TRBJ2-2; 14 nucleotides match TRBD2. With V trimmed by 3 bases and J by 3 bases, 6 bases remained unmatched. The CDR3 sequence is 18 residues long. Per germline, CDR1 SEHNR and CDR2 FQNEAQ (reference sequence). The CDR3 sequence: CASSFPTSGRADTGELFF. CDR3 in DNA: TGTGCCAGCAGCTTCCCGACTAGCGGGAGGGCCGACACCGGGGAGCTGTTTTTT.

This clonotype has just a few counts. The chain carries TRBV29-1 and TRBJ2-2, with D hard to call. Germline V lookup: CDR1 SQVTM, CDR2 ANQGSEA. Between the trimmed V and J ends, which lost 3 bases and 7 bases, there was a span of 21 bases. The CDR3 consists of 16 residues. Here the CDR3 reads CSVDEDGYGTGGELFF. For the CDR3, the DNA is TGCAGCGTTGATGAAGATGGTTACGGTACTGGCGGGGAGCTGTTTTTT.

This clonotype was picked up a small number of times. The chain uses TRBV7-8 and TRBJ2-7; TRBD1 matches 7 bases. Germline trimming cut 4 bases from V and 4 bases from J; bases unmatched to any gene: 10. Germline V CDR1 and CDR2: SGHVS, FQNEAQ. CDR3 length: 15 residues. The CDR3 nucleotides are TGTGCCAGCAGCTCCACCCGACAGGGCTCTTACGAGCAGTACTTC. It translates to CASSSTRQGSYEQYF. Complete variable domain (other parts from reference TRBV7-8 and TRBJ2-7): GAGVSQSPRYKVAKRGQDVALRCDPISGHVSLFWYQQALGQGPEFLTYFQNEAQLDKSGLPSDRFFAERPEGSVSTLKIQRTQQEDSAVYLCASSSTRQGSYEQYFGPGTRLTVT.

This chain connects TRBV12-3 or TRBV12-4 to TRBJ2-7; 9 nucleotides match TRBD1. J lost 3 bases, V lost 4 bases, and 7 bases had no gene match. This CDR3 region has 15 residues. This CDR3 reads CASSYSGQGYYEQYF. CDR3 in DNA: TGTGCCAGCAGTTATTCGGGACAGGGATACTACGAGCAGTACTTC.

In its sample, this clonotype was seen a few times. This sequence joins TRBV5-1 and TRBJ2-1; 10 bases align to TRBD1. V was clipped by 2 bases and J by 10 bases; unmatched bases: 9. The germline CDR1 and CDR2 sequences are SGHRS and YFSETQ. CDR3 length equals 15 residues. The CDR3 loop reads CASSFTGTGAVEQFF. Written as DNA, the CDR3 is TGCGCCAGCAGCTTTACCGGGACAGGGGCGGTGGAGCAGTTCTTC.

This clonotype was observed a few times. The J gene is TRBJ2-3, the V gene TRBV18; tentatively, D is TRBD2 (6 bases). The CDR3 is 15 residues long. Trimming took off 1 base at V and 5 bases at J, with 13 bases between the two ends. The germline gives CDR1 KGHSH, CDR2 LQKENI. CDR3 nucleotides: TGTGCCAGCTCACCACGGCCGGGAGCAGGAGATACGCAGTATTTT. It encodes CASSPRPGAGDTQYF.

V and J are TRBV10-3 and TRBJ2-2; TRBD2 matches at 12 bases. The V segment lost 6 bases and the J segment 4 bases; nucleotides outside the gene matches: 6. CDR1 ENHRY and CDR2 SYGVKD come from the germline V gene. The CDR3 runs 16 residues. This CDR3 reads CAIRGLAGWGTGELFF. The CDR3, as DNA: TGTGCCATCAGAGGACTAGCGGGATGGGGCACCGGGGAGCTGTTTTTT.

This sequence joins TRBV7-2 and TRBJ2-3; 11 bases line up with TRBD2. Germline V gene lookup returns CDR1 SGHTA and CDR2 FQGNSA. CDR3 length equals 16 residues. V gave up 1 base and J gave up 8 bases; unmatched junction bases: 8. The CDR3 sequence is CASSLVPGTSGRTQYF. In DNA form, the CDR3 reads TGTGCCAGCAGCTTAGTCCCGGGGACTAGCGGACGTACGCAGTATTTT.

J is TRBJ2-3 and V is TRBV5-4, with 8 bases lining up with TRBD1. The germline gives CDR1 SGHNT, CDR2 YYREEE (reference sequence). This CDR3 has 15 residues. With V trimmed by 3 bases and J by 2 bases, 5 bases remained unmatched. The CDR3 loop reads CASSYGDRYTDTQYF. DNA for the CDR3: TGTGCCAGCAGCTACGGGGACAGGTACACAGATACGCAGTATTTT.

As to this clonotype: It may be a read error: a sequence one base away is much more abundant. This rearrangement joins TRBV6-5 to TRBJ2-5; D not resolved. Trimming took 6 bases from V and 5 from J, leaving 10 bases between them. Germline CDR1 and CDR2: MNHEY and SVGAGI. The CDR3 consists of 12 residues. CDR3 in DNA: TGTGCCAGCAGCTCTAATGGGGAGACCCAGTACTTC. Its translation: CASSSNGETQYF.

The CDR3 sequence: CASSLKDEQFF. The CDR3 nucleotides are TGTGCCAGCAGTTTAAAAGATGAGCAGTTCTTC. The chain recombines TRBV12-3 or TRBV12-4 with TRBJ2-1, with D uncertain. The V end was cut by 2 bases, the J end by 8 bases, with 4 bases between. The CDR3 totals 11 residues.

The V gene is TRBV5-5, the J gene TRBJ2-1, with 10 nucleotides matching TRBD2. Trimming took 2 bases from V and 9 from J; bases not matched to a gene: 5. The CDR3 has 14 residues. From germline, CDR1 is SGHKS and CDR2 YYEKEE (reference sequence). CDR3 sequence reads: CASSFLAGELEQFF. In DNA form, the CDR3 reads TGTGCCAGCAGCTTCCTAGCGGGAGAACTTGAGCAGTTCTTC. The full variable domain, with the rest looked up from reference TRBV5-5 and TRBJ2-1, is DAGVTQSPTHLIKTRGQQVTLRCSPISGHKSVSWYQQVLGQGPQFIFQYYEKEERGRGNFPDRFSARQFPNYSSELNVNALLLGDSALYLCASSFLAGELEQFFGPGTRLTVL.

CDR3 amino acids: CGLSGLAGGRGEQYF. The CDR3 bases are TGTGGATTGAGTGGACTAGCGGGAGGAAGAGGCGAGCAGTACTTC. The chain recombines TRBV30 with TRBJ2-7; 14 nucleotides match TRBD2. Germline values: CDR1 GTSNPN, CDR2 SVGIG (reference sequence). This CDR3 spans 15 amino acids.